This T cell receptor beta chain was recovered during a study of CXCR3-negative and CXCR3-positive naive CD8 T cells. Study-level information: Per library, roughly 1.4 +/- 0.3 million reads; 140 million or so TRB reads overall.

5' RACE with UMI labels generated the TRB cDNA libraries. TCRdb re-called the 5' RACE reads and gives one entry per CDR3 protein, without DNA. In all, the sample yields tens of thousands of distinct CDR3 sequences. Study findings and constraints: TRB CDR3s of CXCR3-positive naive cells were more hydrophobic than those of CXCR3-negative naive cells. Comparison of naive subsets found surface CD5 to be comparable, and TCR strength was inferred on the basis of TRB CDR3 properties. Similar TRBV-TRBJ gene usage was seen in naive CXCR3-negative and CXCR3-positive cells, but not in memory cells.

Turning to this clonotype: Its antigen is not identified.

Looked up from germline, CDR1 is MNHEY and CDR2 is SMNVEV (reference sequence). This CDR3 comprises 17 residues. This clonotype originated in a human donor in good health. Some clones in this sample may be carry-over from other donors' samples. The chain combines TRBV27 with TRBJ1-5; TCRdb lists TRBD1, though no DNA is available to test this call. The sample was naive CXCR3+ CD8+ T cells from blood. Subset given: CD45RO-CCR7+CD27+CD95- naive CD8+ T cells expressing CXCR3 (TNR3+). CDR3 sequence: CASSLSPTAYSNQSQHF.